This TCR beta chain appears in the sequencing data of a study of blood T cell repertoires in COVID-19. At the level of the study: Samples came from the United States, Italy and Spain, spanning acute and convalescent COVID-19. PBMCs, B-cell-depleted T cells, or T cells provided the cDNA or gDNA that made up the material.

The CDR3 has 17 amino acids. Original processing notes: Cell counts per sample came from amplifying reference gene primers. Assay: immunoSEQ multiplex PCR; the TCRdb copy retains only in-frame clones and omits some. The V and J calls and the clone size are those of that table, but D and trimming were determined from the DNA. The sample lists about 150,000 clones, roughly nine tenths occurring once. The receptor's source is a woman in her fifties or sixties with active or convalescent COVID-19. The sequenced sample was peripheral blood. The genes are TRBV21-1 and TRBJ1-3; the table's TRBD1 call for D was not verified on the DNA. TRBV21-1 is designated a pseudogene. The chain's CDR3 is CASSSGKQGASGNTIYF. In nucleotides, the CDR3 is TGTGCCAGCAGCTCCGGGAAACAGGGGGCCTCTGGAAACACCATATATTTT.